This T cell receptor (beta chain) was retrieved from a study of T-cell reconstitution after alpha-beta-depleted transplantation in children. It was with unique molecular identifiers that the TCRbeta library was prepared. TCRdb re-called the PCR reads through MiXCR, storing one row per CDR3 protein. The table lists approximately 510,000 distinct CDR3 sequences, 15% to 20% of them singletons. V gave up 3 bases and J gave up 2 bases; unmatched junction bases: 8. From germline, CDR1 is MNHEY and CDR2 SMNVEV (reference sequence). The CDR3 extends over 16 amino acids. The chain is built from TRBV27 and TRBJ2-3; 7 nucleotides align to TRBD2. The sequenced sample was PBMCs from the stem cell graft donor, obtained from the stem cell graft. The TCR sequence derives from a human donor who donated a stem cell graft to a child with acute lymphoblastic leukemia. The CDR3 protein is CASSFQAGDLTDTQYF. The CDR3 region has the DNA TGTGCCAGCAGTTTCCAGGCGGGAGACCTCACAGATACGCAGTATTTT.